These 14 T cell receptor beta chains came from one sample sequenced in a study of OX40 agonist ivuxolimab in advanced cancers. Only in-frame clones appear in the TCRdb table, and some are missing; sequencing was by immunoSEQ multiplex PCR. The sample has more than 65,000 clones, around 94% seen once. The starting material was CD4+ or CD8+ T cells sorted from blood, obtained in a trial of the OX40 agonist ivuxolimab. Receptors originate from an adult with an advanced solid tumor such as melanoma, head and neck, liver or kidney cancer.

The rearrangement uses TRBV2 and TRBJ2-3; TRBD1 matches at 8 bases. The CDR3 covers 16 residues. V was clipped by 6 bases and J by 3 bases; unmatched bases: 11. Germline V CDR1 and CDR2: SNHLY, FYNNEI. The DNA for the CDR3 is TGTGCCAGCAGGAAAGGACAGGGAATGCTGACAGATACGCAGTATTTT. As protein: CASRKGQGMLTDTQYF. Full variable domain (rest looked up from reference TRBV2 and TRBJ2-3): EPEVTQTPSHQVTQMGQEVILRCVPISNHLYFYWYRQILGQKVEFLVSFYNNEISEKSEIFDDQFSVERPDGSNFTLKIRSTKLEDSAMYFCASRKGQGMLTDTQYFGPGTRLTVL.

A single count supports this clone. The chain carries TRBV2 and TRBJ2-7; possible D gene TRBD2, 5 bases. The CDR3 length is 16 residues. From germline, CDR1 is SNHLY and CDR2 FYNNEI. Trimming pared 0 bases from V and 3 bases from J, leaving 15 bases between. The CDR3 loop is CASSEADPGLLYEQYF. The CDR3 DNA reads TGTGCCAGCAGTGAAGCCGACCCAGGACTTCTCTACGAGCAGTACTTC.

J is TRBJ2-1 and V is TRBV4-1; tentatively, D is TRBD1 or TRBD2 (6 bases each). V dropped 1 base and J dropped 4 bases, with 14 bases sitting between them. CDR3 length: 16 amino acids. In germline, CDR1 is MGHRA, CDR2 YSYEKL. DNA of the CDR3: TGCGCCAGCAGCCAAGCACCGATAGGGGGGTACAATGAGCAGTTCTTC. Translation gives CASSQAPIGGYNEQFF.

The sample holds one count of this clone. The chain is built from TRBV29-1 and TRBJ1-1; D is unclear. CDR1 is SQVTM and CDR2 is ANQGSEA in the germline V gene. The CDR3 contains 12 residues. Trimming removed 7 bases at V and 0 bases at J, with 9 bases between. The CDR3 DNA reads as TGCAGCGCCGAGGACCTGAACACTGAAGCTTTCTTT. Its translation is CSAEDLNTEAFF.

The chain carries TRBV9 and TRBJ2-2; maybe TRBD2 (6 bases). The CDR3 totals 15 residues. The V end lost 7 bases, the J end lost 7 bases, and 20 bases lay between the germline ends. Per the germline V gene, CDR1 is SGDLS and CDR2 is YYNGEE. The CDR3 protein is CASGEVALSGGELFF. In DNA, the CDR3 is TGTGCCAGCGGGGAGGTGGCCCTCTCGGGCGGGGAGCTGTTTTTT.

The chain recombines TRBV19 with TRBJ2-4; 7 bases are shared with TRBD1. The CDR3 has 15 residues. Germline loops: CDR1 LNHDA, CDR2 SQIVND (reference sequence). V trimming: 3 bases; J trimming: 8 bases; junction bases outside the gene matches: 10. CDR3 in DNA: TGTGCCAGTAGTATTGCCCCGGACAGGACGGACATTCAGTACTTC. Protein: CASSIAPDRTDIQYF.

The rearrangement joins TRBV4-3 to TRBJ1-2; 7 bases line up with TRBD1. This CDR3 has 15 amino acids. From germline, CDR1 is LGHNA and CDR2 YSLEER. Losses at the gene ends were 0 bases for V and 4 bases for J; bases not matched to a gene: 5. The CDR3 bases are TGCGCCAGCAGCCAAGATCCACAGGGGAGCTATGGCTACACCTTC. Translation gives CASSQDPQGSYGYTF.

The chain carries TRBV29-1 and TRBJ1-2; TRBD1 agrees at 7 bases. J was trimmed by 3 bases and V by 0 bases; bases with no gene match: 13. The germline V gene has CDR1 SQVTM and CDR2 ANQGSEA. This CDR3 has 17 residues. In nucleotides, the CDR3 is TGCAGCGTTGAAGATTTGGATAGGGGGCGCCGGCACTATGGCTACACCTTC. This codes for CSVEDLDRGRRHYGYTF.

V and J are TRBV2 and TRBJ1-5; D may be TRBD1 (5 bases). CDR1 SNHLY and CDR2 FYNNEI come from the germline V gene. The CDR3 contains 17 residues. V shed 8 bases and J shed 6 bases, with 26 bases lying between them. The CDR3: CASAGPTGYAAVQPQHF. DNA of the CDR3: TGTGCCAGCGCGGGACCGACTGGTTACGCCGCCGTTCAGCCCCAGCATTTT.

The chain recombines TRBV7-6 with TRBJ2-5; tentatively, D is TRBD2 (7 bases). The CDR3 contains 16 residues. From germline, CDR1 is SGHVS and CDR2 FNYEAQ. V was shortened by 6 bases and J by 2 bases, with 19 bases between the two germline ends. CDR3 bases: TGTGCCAGCAGATACCCTACAGGGAGGGAGCAAGAGACCCAGTACTTC. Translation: CASRYPTGREQETQYF.

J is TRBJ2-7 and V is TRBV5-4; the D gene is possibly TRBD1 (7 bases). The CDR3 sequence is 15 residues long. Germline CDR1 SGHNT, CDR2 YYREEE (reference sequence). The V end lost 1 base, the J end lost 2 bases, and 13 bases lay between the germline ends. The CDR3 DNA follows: TGTGCCAGCAGCTTGAGTGGAGGGGGCGCCTACGAGCAGTACTTC. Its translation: CASSLSGGGAYEQYF.

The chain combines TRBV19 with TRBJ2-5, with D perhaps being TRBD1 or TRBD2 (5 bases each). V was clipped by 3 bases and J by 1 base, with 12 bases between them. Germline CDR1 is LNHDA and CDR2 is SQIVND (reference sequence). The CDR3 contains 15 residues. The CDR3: CASSMLGRAQETQYF. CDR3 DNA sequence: TGTGCCAGTAGTATGTTGGGGCGGGCCCAAGAGACCCAGTACTTC.

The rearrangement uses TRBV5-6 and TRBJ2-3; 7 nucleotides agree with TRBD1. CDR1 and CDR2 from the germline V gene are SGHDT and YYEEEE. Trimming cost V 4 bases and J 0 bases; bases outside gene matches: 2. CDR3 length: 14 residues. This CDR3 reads CASSPGQSTDTQYF. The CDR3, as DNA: TGTGCCAGCAGCCCGGGACAGAGCACAGATACGCAGTATTTT.

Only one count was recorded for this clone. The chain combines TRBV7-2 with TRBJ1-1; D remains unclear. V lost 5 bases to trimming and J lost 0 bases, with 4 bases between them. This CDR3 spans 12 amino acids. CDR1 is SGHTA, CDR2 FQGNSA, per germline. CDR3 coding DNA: TGTGCCAGCAGCCGATTGAACACTGAAGCTTTCTTT. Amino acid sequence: CASSRLNTEAFF. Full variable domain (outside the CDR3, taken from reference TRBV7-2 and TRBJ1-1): GAGVSQSPSNKVTEKGKDVELRCDPISGHTALYWYRQSLGQGLEFLIYFQGNSAPDKSGLPSDRFSAERTGGSVSTLTIQRTQQEDSAVYLCASSRLNTEAFFGQGTRLTVV.